This TCR beta chain was observed in a study of blood T cells in healthy people across ages. Study-wide points: Diversity of TCR beta per million T cells declined in a roughly linear way with age. There was a strong correlation between TCR beta diversity and naive T cell percentage.

Through a sample-barcoded 5' primer and a J-beta primer mix, a second PCR was run for roughly 6 to 12 cycles. Every cDNA molecule carried a tag from a template-switch adaptor bearing 12 random nucleotides. TCRdb recomputed calls from the 5' RACE reads with MiXCR, one row per CDR3 protein. The sample records about 1.6 million distinct CDR3 sequences, 30% to 35% being singletons. V lost 3 bases and J 0 bases, leaving 12 bases between the germline ends. Germline-derived CDR1 and CDR2 are MNHNS and SASEGT. The length of the CDR3 is 15 residues. Per sample, no less than 5 micrograms of total RNA were extracted. Concerning this clonotype itself: Its specificity is unknown.

Sequenced sample: blood. This clonotype was obtained from a woman in her 30s in good health. The chain uses TRBV6-1 and TRBJ2-7, with a possible D match to TRBD1 (6 bases). The CDR3 nucleotides read TGTGCCAGCAGTGATCGGCAGGGGAGCTCCTACGAGCAGTACTTC. Protein sequence: CASSDRQGSSYEQYF.